These 14 T cell receptor beta chains were all obtained from the same sample, sequenced in a study of sequential checkpoint blockade in melanoma. Profiling relied on immunoSEQ multiplex PCR, and the TCRdb table lists in-frame clones only, not all of them. This sample has approximately 15,000 clones, with over 70% found just once. Treatment indicated: randomized to nivolumab then ipilimumab (arm A) or the reverse (arm B). The sample was CD8+ T cells sorted from blood (inferred from file names), taken from a patient given nivolumab and ipilimumab in sequence. These receptors came from a human donor with melanoma.

V gene TRBV7-9 combines with J gene TRBJ2-7; 7 nucleotides align to TRBD1. Per germline, CDR1 SEHNR and CDR2 FQNEAQ (reference sequence). Trimming took 4 bases from V and 2 from J; bases not matched to a gene: 8. The CDR3 totals 15 residues. This CDR3 is CASSSDRDDPYEQYF. In DNA, the CDR3 is TGTGCCAGCAGCTCCGACAGGGATGACCCCTACGAGCAGTACTTC. The full variable domain, its missing parts supplied by reference TRBV7-9 and TRBJ2-7, is DTGVSQNPRHKITKRGQNVTFRCDPISEHNRLYWYRQTLGQGPEFLTYFQNEAQLEKSRLLSDRFSAERPKGSFSTLEIQRTEQGDSAMYLCASSSDRDDPYEQYFGPGTRLTVT.

This clone was detected once. The chain carries TRBV27 and TRBJ2-1; 10 bases agree with TRBD2. CDR1 is MNHEY, CDR2 SMNVEV, per germline (reference sequence). CDR3 length equals 14 residues. Trimming cost V 4 bases and J 4 bases; bases outside gene matches: 1. The CDR3 here is CASSSLAGYNEQFF. CDR3 DNA sequence: TGTGCCAGCAGTTCACTAGCGGGATACAATGAGCAGTTCTTC.

The CDR3 coding sequence is TGCGCCAGCAGCGCGGGACAGAGCAATCAGCCCCAGCATTTT. Its protein product is CASSAGQSNQPQHF. The rearrangement joins TRBV10-2 to TRBJ1-5, with 7 bases matching TRBD1. The CDR3 extends over 14 amino acids. V was pared by 6 bases and J by 1 base, with 3 bases of the junction left unmatched. Germline V gene lookup returns CDR1 WSHSY and CDR2 SAAADI.

The chain links TRBV7-7 to TRBJ2-7, with D perhaps TRBD2 (5 bases). CDR1 and CDR2 (germline): SSHAT, FNYEAQ (reference sequence). V lost 8 bases and J 0 bases, leaving 14 bases between the germline ends. The CDR3 extends over 14 amino acids. Here the CDR3 reads CASPSVGSSYEQYF. The CDR3 DNA reads as TGTGCCAGCCCCTCGGTGGGGAGCTCCTACGAGCAGTACTTC. The whole variable domain, remainder taken from reference TRBV7-7 and TRBJ2-7, is GAGVSQSPRYKVTKRGQDVTLRCDPISSHATLYWYQQALGQGPEFLTYFNYEAQPDKSGLPSDRFSAERPEGSISTLTIQRTEQRDSAMYRCASPSVGSSYEQYFGPGTRLTVT.

This clone showed up just once. V gene TRBV30 combines with J gene TRBJ1-2; 10 nucleotides match TRBD1. The V and J ends lost 4 bases and 5 bases, in that order; junction bases with no gene match: 13. Per the germline V gene, CDR1 is GTSNPN and CDR2 is SVGIG (reference sequence). This CDR3 contains 16 residues. The CDR3 loop is CAWNRQGAHLVYGYTF. As DNA, the CDR3 is TGTGCCTGGAACCGACAGGGGGCGCATTTAGTTTATGGCTACACCTTC.

This chain joins TRBV4-3 and TRBJ2-7; D remains ambiguous. The CDR3 loop spans 14 amino acids. Deletions cut 1 base from V and 0 bases from J, with 7 bases between. CDR1 and CDR2 from the germline V gene are LGHNA and YSLEER. The CDR3 reads CASSQGVNSYEQYF. CDR3 nucleotide sequence: TGCGCCAGCAGCCAAGGCGTCAACTCCTACGAGCAGTACTTC.

The chain links TRBV7-8 to TRBJ1-1; the D gene is possibly TRBD1 (6 bases). V was clipped by 6 bases and J by 4 bases, with 18 bases between them. The CDR3 covers 15 residues. Germline CDR1 and CDR2: SGHVS and FQNEAQ. The CDR3 loop reads CASRPQGLGVTEAFF. The CDR3 nucleotides are TGTGCCAGCAGACCACAGGGTTTGGGGGTCACTGAAGCTTTCTTT.

The J gene is TRBJ2-7, the V gene TRBV5-6, with D uncertain. Germline V CDR1 and CDR2: SGHDT, YYEEEE. V was shortened by 0 bases and J by 3 bases, with 4 bases between the two germline ends. This CDR3 is 12 amino acids long. The CDR3 coding sequence is TGTGCCAGCAGCTTGGCCCACTACGAGCAGTACTTC. It specifies CASSLAHYEQYF.

As to this clone: Other DNA variants within this sample encode the same CDR3. This chain connects TRBV4-1 to TRBJ2-7; maybe TRBD2 (5 bases). The CDR3 loop spans 12 amino acids. Germline assignment: CDR1 MGHRA and CDR2 YSYEKL. The V gene lost 4 bases and the J gene lost 7 bases, with 11 bases spanning the gap. CDR3 in amino acids: CASSPPRGEQYF. The CDR3 nucleotides read TGCGCCAGCAGCCCCCCCCGGGGAGAGCAGTACTTC.

There are a few counts of this clone. V gene TRBV4-3 combines with J gene TRBJ1-3, with D unresolved. CDR1 and CDR2 from the germline V gene are LGHNA and YSLEER. V was pared by 5 bases and J by 0 bases, with 11 bases between. The CDR3 is 15 residues long. The DNA for the CDR3 is TGCGCCAGCAGCACAGACGGATACTCTGGAAACACCATATATTTT. This translates into CASSTDGYSGNTIYF.

The chain employs TRBV11-2 and TRBJ1-6; 9 bases map to TRBD1. The CDR3 is 17 amino acids. J lost 9 bases, V lost 3 bases, and 12 bases had no gene match. Per the germline V gene, CDR1 is SGHAT and CDR2 is FQNNGV. The CDR3 nucleotides are TGTGCCAGCAGCTTTGGGCCCTACAGGGGGCAGGGTTCACCCCTCCACTTT. This codes for CASSFGPYRGQGSPLHF. The variable domain in full, completed from reference TRBV11-2 and TRBJ1-6, reads EAGVAQSPRYKIIEKRQSVAFWCNPISGHATLYWYQQILGQGPKLLIQFQNNGVVDDSQLPKDRFSAERLKGVDSTLKIQPAKLEDSAVYLCASSFGPYRGQGSPLHFGNGTRLTVT.

This chain joins TRBV7-9 and TRBJ2-7; tentatively, D is TRBD1 (6 bases). The CDR3 is 15 amino acids. V shed 6 bases and J shed 0 bases, with 15 bases lying between them. In germline, CDR1 is SEHNR, CDR2 FQNEAQ (reference sequence). The CDR3 DNA sequence: TGTGCCAGCAGACCCCGGGACACCTACTCCTACGAGCAGTACTTC. It encodes CASRPRDTYSYEQYF.

The CDR3 region is CASSLVWGRERGDEQYF. For the CDR3, the DNA is TGTGCCAGCAGCTTAGTTTGGGGGAGGGAGCGAGGGGACGAGCAGTACTTC. The chain employs TRBV7-8 and TRBJ2-5; TRBD2 aligns across 7 bases. The J call may be in error: the DNA end matches TRBJ2-7 better. Germline CDR1 and CDR2: SGHVS and FQNEAQ. CDR3 length equals 17 residues.

This sequence joins TRBV7-9 and TRBJ2-7, with D possibly TRBD1 on 6 matching bases. The germline CDR1 and CDR2 sequences are SEHNR and FQNEAQ (reference sequence). The CDR3 loop spans 12 amino acids. V gave up 3 bases and J gave up 11 bases, with 14 bases separating them. The DNA for the CDR3 is TGTGCCAGCAGCTTTGGGCCAGGGGATGAGTACTTC. Translating gives CASSFGPGDEYF.